The next 26 T cell receptor beta chains were all read from a single sample in a study of blood T cell repertoires in COVID-19 (dated by TCRdb to 2020 to 2021). The library was prepared using the immunoSEQ multiplex PCR assay. The source is immuneACCESS, and TCRdb retained only in-frame sequences with V and J called. Part of the clones is not carried over; for the studies checked, unresolved V genes explain less than half of this, and the remainder is unexplained. The sample includes under 300,000 clones, with about nine tenths observed a single time. Approximately 2% of the sample comes from the top ten. Specimen: PBMCs or T cells enriched from blood (not recorded which). These receptors all come from a woman aged 18-29 years who had recovered from COVID-19.

Only one count was recorded for this clone. This rearrangement joins TRBV27 to TRBJ1-2; the D gene is possibly TRBD1 (5 bases). This CDR3 comprises 13 residues. CDR1 is MNHEY and CDR2 is SMNVEV in the germline V gene (reference sequence). V was clipped by 8 bases and J by 5 bases, with 15 bases between them. The CDR3 DNA reads as TGTGCCAGCTCAAGCAGGGAAGGGTATGGCTACACCTTC. Amino acids: CASSSREGYGYTF.

This sequence joins TRBV7-3 and TRBJ1-1, with TRBD1 matching 7 bases. Germline V lookup: CDR1 SGHTA, CDR2 FQGTGA. Unmatched junction bases numbered 3, after V lost 4 bases and J lost 4 bases. This CDR3 contains 13 residues. DNA for the CDR3: TGTGCCAGCAGCTATCGACAGGGCACTGAAGCTTTCTTT. Translation: CASSYRQGTEAFF.

This chain links TRBV5-6 with TRBJ2-3, with TRBD1 matching 7 bases. Germline assignment: CDR1 SGHDT and CDR2 YYEEEE. The CDR3 totals 14 residues. V shed 0 bases and J 6 bases; nucleotides not matched to a gene: 4. As DNA, the CDR3 is TGTGCCAGCAGCTTGGGTGGGACAGCGGATACGCAGTATTTT. Protein sequence: CASSLGGTADTQYF.

This chain links TRBV5-1 with TRBJ2-3; TRBD2 matches 7 bases. Germline V gene data show CDR1 as SGHRS and CDR2 as YFSETQ. The CDR3 runs 15 residues. The V and J ends lost 2 bases and 3 bases, in that order; junction bases with no gene match: 6. CDR3 sequence (DNA): TGCGCCAGCAGCTTAAGCGGGGCTTCAACAGATACGCAGTATTTT. This codes for CASSLSGASTDTQYF.

This chain uses TRBV7-2 with TRBJ2-7, with 8 bases aligning to TRBD2. J was trimmed by 4 bases and V by 3 bases; bases with no gene match: 2. The length of the CDR3 is 13 residues. In germline, CDR1 is SGHTA, CDR2 FQGNSA. CDR3 bases: TGTGCCAGCAGCTTCCGGGGGGGGTACGAGCAGTACTTC. Its translation: CASSFRGGYEQYF.

The chain's CDR3 is CSASYGVRTQYF. In DNA, the CDR3 is TGCAGTGCTAGTTACGGAGTTCGAACGCAGTATTTT. This rearrangement joins TRBV20-1 to TRBJ2-3; D unclear. Germline loops: CDR1 DFQATT, CDR2 SNEGSKA (reference sequence). V dropped 3 bases and J dropped 9 bases, with 13 bases sitting between them. This CDR3 is 12 amino acids long.

This clone appeared a single time. The chain employs TRBV3-1 (or the pseudogene TRBV3-2) and TRBJ2-1, with 12 bases lining up with TRBD2. The CDR3 runs 17 residues. V was pared by 1 base and J by 4 bases, with 5 bases of the junction left unmatched. Germline V gene sequence: CDR1 LGHDT, CDR2 YNNKEL (reference sequence). The CDR3 DNA sequence: TGTGCCAGCAGCCAAGGTCCTAGCGGGGGGGCTTACAATGAGCAGTTCTTC. This sequence encodes CASSQGPSGGAYNEQFF.

V gene TRBV3-1 (or the pseudogene TRBV3-2) combines with J gene TRBJ2-5; D call uncertain. This CDR3 comprises 12 residues. V lost 3 bases and J lost 5, with 7 bases in between. Germline values: CDR1 LGHDT, CDR2 YNNKEL (reference sequence). CDR3 protein: CASSQTVETQYF. For the CDR3, the DNA is TGTGCCAGCAGCCAGACTGTTGAGACCCAGTACTTC.

CDR3: CASSLGNRGNEKLFF. The CDR3 nucleotides read TGTGCCAGCAGCTTAGGGAACAGGGGCAATGAAAAACTGTTTTTT. This chain links TRBV7-2 with TRBJ1-4, with 7 bases lining up with TRBD1. Germline CDR1 is SGHTA and CDR2 is FQGNSA. J gave up 5 bases and V 1 base, and 4 bases lay outside the gene matches. The CDR3 has 15 residues. The full variable domain, with the rest looked up from reference TRBV7-2 and TRBJ1-4, is GAGVSQSPSNKVTEKGKDVELRCDPISGHTALYWYRQSLGQGLEFLIYFQGNSAPDKSGLPSDRFSAERTGGSVSTLTIQRTQQEDSAVYLCASSLGNRGNEKLFFGSGTQLSVL.

V and J are TRBV7-2 and TRBJ2-4, with TRBD2 identical over 12 bases. Germline loops: CDR1 SGHTA, CDR2 FQGNSA. CDR3 size: 15 residues. V dropped 5 bases and J dropped 8; count of bases not matched to a gene: 7. CDR3 in amino acids: CASSLRLAGEDIQYF. CDR3 sequence (DNA): TGTGCCAGCAGCCTTAGACTAGCGGGGGAGGACATTCAGTACTTC.

The V gene is TRBV2, the J gene TRBJ1-5, with TRBD1 as a possible D gene (5 bases). This CDR3 contains 13 residues. Germline V lookup: CDR1 SNHLY, CDR2 FYNNEI. Trimming cost V 7 bases and J 4 bases, with 11 bases left between them. CDR3 sequence reads: CASTRQGNQPQHF. Written as DNA, the CDR3 is TGTGCCAGCACTAGGCAGGGAAATCAGCCCCAGCATTTT.

The J gene is TRBJ1-1, the V gene TRBV11-2, with D maybe TRBD1 (5 bases). The CDR3 spans 19 residues. V was clipped by 1 base and J by 1 base, with 22 bases between them. Looked up from germline, CDR1 is SGHAT and CDR2 is FQNNGV. The CDR3 region has the DNA TGTGCCAGCAGCTTAGGGCGCCGCAGGGCAAAGGGCCAGAACACTGAAGCTTTCTTT. Translated, it gives CASSLGRRRAKGQNTEAFF.

The J gene is TRBJ1-1, the V gene TRBV11-2; possible D gene TRBD1, 6 bases. Per the germline V gene, CDR1 is SGHAT and CDR2 is FQNNGV. V lost 1 base and J 0 bases, leaving 9 bases between the germline ends. This CDR3 region has 15 residues. As DNA, the CDR3 is TGTGCCAGCAGCTTAGTAAGGGGGATGAACACTGAAGCTTTCTTT. Residues: CASSLVRGMNTEAFF.

The chain recombines TRBV6-5 with TRBJ1-1; possible D gene TRBD1, 5 bases. Trimming cost V 4 bases and J 8 bases, with 17 bases left between them. Germline V gene lookup returns CDR1 MNHEY and CDR2 SVGAGI. The CDR3 extends over 14 amino acids. CDR3 loop: CASSFSPGDLEAFF. The CDR3 DNA is TGTGCCAGCAGTTTCTCACCGGGGGATTTAGAAGCTTTCTTT.

The chain couples TRBV18 to TRBJ2-5; TRBD2 aligns across 8 bases. V lost 8 bases and J lost 4; bases outside the gene matches: 9. The CDR3 spans 14 residues. CDR1 is KGHSH, CDR2 LQKENI, per germline. CDR3 sequence (DNA): TGTGCCAGCGCATCGGGACTAGGAACAGAGACCCAGTACTTC. Translation: CASASGLGTETQYF.

The gene calls are TRBV9 and TRBJ2-2, with 10 bases matching TRBD2. J gave up 4 bases and V 0 bases, and 9 bases lay outside the gene matches. The CDR3 runs 18 residues. CDR1 and CDR2 from the germline V gene are SGDLS and YYNGEE. Here the CDR3 reads CASSVAAGGPPTTGELFF. CDR3 nucleotide sequence: TGTGCCAGCAGCGTAGCAGCGGGAGGGCCCCCTACCACCGGGGAGCTGTTTTTT.

This clone was found a few times. This chain joins TRBV4-1 and TRBJ2-2, with D possibly matching TRBD2 (7 bases). Germline CDR1 is MGHRA and CDR2 is YSYEKL. The CDR3 is 16 amino acids. Trimming removed 0 bases from V and 6 bases from J, with 14 bases in between. Here the CDR3 reads CASSQEGGGRAGELFF. CDR3 in DNA: TGCGCCAGCAGCCAAGAGGGAGGGGGGCGCGCCGGGGAGCTGTTTTTT.

This chain joins TRBV19 and TRBJ1-5, with 7 bases identical to TRBD1. The CDR3 covers 15 residues. CDR1 and CDR2 from the germline V gene are LNHDA and SQIVND (reference sequence). The junction had 12 bases not matched to a gene; V was cut back by 7 bases and J by 6 bases. The CDR3 sequence is CASTQRSAGGQPQHF. The CDR3 coding sequence is TGTGCCAGTACCCAGCGATCGGCAGGGGGTCAGCCCCAGCATTTT.

This rearrangement joins TRBV4-1 to TRBJ2-1, with TRBD1 as a possible D gene (5 bases). The CDR3 consists of 18 residues. Per germline, CDR1 MGHRA and CDR2 YSYEKL. The V end lost 5 bases, the J end lost 4 bases, and 24 bases lay between the germline ends. CDR3 DNA: TGCGCCAGCAGCATTCGATGGGATTTGGGGCATACATACAATGAGCAGTTCTTC. Translation gives CASSIRWDLGHTYNEQFF.

The V gene is TRBV27, the J gene TRBJ2-2; 11 bases map to TRBD2. CDR3 length equals 18 residues. Germline CDR1 reads MNHEY; CDR2 reads SMNVEV (reference sequence). Germline trimming cut 7 bases from V and 3 bases from J; bases unmatched to any gene: 13. DNA of the CDR3: TGTGCCAGCAACACTAATAGCGGGAGGGCCCATTACACCGGGGAGCTGTTTTTT. It translates to CASNTNSGRAHYTGELFF.

The table lists this clone with a few counts. This chain uses TRBV6-5 with TRBJ1-1; D is unclear. Trimming pared 2 bases from V and 5 bases from J, leaving 9 bases between. The germline V gene has CDR1 MNHEY and CDR2 SVGAGI. CDR3 length: 13 residues. DNA of the CDR3: TGTGCCAGCAGTTACCTCGGGTCGACTGAAGCTTTCTTT. Translation: CASSYLGSTEAFF.

This clone showed up just once. The rearrangement joins TRBV6-5 to TRBJ1-1; TRBD1 aligns across 7 bases. The germline V gene encodes CDR1 MNHEY and CDR2 SVGAGI. J gave up 10 bases and V 6 bases, and 5 bases lay outside the gene matches. The CDR3 sequence is 11 residues long. CDR3 sequence (DNA): TGTGCCAGCAGCCCAGGGGGTACAGCTTTCTTT. As protein: CASSPGGTAFF.

This clone was counted between two and nine times. This CDR3 is CASSLAGIEQYF. The CDR3 DNA sequence: TGTGCCAGCAGTTTAGCGGGGATCGAGCAGTACTTC. The chain joins TRBV28 to TRBJ2-7; the D gene is possibly TRBD2 (6 bases). Germline CDR1 reads MDHEN; CDR2 reads SYDVKM. CDR3 size: 12 residues. V was cut by 2 bases and J by 6 bases, with 8 bases left in between.

The chain uses TRBV27 and TRBJ1-1, with 9 nucleotides matching TRBD1. Unmatched junction bases numbered 9, after V lost 4 bases and J lost 0 bases. The CDR3 has 17 amino acids. Per the germline V gene, CDR1 is MNHEY and CDR2 is SMNVEV (reference sequence). CDR3 residues: CASSSSTGGVLNTEAFF. The CDR3 region has the DNA TGTGCCAGCAGTTCCTCGACAGGGGGAGTCCTGAACACTGAAGCTTTCTTT.

The V call is TRBV18, the J call TRBJ2-1; TRBD2 aligns across 10 bases. This CDR3 comprises 15 residues. CDR1 is KGHSH, CDR2 LQKENI, per germline. Germline trimming cut 2 bases from V and 14 bases from J; bases unmatched to any gene: 12. The CDR3 loop is CASSPRTSGTMGEFF. The CDR3 DNA sequence: TGTGCCAGCTCACCAAGGACTAGCGGTACAATGGGGGAGTTCTTC.

This chain links TRBV27 with TRBJ2-1; TRBD2 might be the D (5 bases). The CDR3 sequence is 15 residues long. The V end was cut by 3 bases, the J end by 4 bases, with 13 bases between. Per the germline V gene, CDR1 is MNHEY and CDR2 is SMNVEV (reference sequence). CDR3 coding DNA: TGTGCCAGCAGTTTGGGAGCGGCGCAATACAATGAGCAGTTCTTC. Encoded protein: CASSLGAAQYNEQFF.